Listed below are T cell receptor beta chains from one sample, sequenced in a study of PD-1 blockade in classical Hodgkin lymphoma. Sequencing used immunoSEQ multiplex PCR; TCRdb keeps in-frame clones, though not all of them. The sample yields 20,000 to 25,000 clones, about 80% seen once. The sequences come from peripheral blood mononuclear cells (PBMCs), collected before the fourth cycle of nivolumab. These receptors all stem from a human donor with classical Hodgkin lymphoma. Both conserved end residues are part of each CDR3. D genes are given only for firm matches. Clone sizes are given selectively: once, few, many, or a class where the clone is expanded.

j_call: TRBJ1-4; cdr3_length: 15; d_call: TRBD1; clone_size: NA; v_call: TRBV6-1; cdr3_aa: CASRTGEATNEKLFF; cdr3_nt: TGTGCCAGCAGAACAGGGGAGGCAACTAATGAAAAACTGTTTTTT
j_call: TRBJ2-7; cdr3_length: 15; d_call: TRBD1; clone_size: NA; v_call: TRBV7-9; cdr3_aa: CASSMDRGDLYEQYF; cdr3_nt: TGTGCCAGCAGCATGGACAGGGGAGATTTATACGAGCAGTACTTC
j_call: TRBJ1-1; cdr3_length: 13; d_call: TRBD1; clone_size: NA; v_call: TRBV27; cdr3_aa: CASTSQEGAAPFF; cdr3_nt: TGTGCCAGCACCTCCCAGGAGGGGGCGGCCCCTTTCTTT
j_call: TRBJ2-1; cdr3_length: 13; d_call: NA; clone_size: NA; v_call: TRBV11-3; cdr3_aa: CASSSGGYNEQFF; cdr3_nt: TGTGCCAGCAGCTCTGGGGGTTACAATGAGCAGTTCTTC
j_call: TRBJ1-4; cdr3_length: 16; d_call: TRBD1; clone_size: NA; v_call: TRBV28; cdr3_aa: CASRPGGQGFLNKLFF; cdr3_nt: TGTGCCAGCAGACCCGGTGGACAGGGGTTTTTGAATAAACTGTTTTTT
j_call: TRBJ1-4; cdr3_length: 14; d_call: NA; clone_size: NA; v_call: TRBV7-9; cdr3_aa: CASSLVTTNEKLFF; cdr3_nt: TGTGCCAGCAGCTTAGTCACAACTAATGAAAAACTGTTTTTT
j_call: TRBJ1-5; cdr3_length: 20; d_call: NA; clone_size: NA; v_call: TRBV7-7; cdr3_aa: CASSSLPNTGTQILNQPQHF; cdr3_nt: TGTGCCAGCAGCTCGCTACCGAATACCGGGACACAGATCCTTAATCAGCCCCAGCATTTT
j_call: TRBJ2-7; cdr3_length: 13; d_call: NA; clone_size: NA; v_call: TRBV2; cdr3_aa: CASRSDGAYEQYF; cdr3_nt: TGTGCCAGCAGATCGGACGGAGCCTACGAGCAGTACTTC
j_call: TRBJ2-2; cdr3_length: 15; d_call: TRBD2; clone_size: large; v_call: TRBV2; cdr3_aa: CASRVAGANTGELFF; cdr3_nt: TGTGCCAGCAGGGTCGCGGGGGCGAACACCGGGGAGCTGTTTTTT
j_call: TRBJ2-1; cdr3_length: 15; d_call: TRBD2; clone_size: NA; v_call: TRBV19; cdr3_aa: CASSMALAGDFEQFF; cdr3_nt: TGTGCCAGTAGTATGGCGCTAGCGGGAGACTTTGAGCAGTTCTTC
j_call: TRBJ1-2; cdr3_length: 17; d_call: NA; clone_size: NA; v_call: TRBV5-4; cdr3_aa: CASSLVGALEPTYGYTF; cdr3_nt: TGTGCCAGCAGCTTGGTCGGGGCGCTAGAACCAACCTATGGCTACACCTTC
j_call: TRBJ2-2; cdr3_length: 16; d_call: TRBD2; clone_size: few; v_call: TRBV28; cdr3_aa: CASYPLADSNTGELFF; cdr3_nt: TGTGCCAGCTACCCGCTAGCGGATTCGAACACCGGGGAGCTGTTTTTT
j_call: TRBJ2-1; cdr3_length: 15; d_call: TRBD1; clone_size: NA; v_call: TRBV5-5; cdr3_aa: CASSSPGQGYNEQFF; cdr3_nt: TGTGCCAGCAGTTCTCCGGGACAGGGATACAATGAGCAGTTCTTC
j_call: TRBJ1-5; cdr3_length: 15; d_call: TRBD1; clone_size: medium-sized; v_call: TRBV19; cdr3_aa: CASSTTGVSNQPQHF; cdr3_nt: TGTGCCAGTAGTACGACAGGGGTCAGCAATCAGCCCCAGCATTTT
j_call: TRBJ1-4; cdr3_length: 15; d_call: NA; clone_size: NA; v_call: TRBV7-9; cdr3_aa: CASSLGTGLGEKLFF; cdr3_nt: TGTGCCAGCAGCTTAGGCACGGGGCTAGGGGAAAAACTGTTTTTT
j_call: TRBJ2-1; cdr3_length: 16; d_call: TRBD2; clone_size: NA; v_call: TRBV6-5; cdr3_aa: CASSYTGTSGINEQFF; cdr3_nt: TGTGCCAGCAGTTACACAGGGACTAGCGGGATAAATGAGCAGTTCTTC
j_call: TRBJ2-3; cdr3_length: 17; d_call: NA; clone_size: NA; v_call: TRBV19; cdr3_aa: CASSLRPGSGSTDTQYF; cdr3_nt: TGTGCCAGTAGTCTCAGACCCGGGAGTGGGAGCACAGATACGCAGTATTTT
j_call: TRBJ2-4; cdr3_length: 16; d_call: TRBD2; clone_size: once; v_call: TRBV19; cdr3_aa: CASKQAGPSPKNIQYF; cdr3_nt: TGTGCCAGTAAGCAAGCGGGACCCTCTCCCAAAAACATTCAGTACTTC
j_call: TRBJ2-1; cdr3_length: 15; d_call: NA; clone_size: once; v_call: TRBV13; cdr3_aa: CASSAGRGSYNEQFF; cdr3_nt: TGTGCCAGCAGCGCGGGACGGGGGTCCTACAATGAGCAGTTCTTC
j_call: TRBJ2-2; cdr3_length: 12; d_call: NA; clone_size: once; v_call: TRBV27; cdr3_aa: CATRGDTGELFF; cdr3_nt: TGTGCCACGAGAGGGGATACCGGGGAGCTGTTTTTT
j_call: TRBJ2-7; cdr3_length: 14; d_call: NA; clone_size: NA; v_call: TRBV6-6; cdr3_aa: CASSSSASEYEQYF; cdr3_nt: TGTGCCAGCAGTTCATCGGCCAGCGAATACGAGCAGTACTTC
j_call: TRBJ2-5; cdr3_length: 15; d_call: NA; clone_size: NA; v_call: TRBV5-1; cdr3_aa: CASSPGSGIQETQYF; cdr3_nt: TGCGCCAGCAGCCCGGGCTCAGGGATCCAAGAGACCCAGTACTTC
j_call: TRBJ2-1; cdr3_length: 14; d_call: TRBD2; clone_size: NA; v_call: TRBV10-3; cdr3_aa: CAITPAGVGNEQFF; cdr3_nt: TGTGCCATCACTCCCGCGGGAGTCGGCAATGAGCAGTTCTTC
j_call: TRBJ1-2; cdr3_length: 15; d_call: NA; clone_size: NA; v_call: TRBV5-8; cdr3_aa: CASSLTGVTNYGYTF; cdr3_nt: TGTGCCAGCAGTTTGACAGGCGTAACTAACTATGGCTACACCTTC
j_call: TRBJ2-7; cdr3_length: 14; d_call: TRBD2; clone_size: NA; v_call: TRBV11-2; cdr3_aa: CASSASGNRGEQYF; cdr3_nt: TGTGCCAGCAGCGCTAGCGGGAACCGGGGCGAGCAGTACTTC
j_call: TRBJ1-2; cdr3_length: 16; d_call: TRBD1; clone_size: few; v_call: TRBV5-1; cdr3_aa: CASSSPGQGEERGYTF; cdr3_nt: TGCGCCAGCAGCTCGCCGGGACAGGGGGAGGAACGTGGCTACACCTTC
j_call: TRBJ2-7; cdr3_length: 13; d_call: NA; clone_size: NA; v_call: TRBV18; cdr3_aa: CASSLAGDYEQYF; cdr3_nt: TGTGCCAGCTCACTAGCAGGGGACTACGAGCAGTACTTC
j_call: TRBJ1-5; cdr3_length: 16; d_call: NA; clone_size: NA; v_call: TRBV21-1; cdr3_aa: CASSKGKGYRTQPQHF; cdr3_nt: TGTGCCAGCAGCAAGGGGAAAGGGTATAGGACTCAGCCCCAGCATTTT
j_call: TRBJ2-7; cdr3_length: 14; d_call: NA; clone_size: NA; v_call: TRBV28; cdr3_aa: CASSSVVETYEQYF; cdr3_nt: TGTGCCAGCAGTTCCGTGGTGGAAACCTACGAGCAGTACTTC
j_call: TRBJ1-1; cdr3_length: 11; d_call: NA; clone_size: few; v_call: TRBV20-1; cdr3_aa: CSVGKNTEAFF; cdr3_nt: TGCAGTGTGGGCAAAAACACTGAAGCTTTCTTT
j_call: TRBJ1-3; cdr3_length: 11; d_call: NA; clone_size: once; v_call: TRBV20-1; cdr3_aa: CSAPQQRTIYF; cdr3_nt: TGCAGTGCTCCCCAGCAGCGCACCATATATTTT
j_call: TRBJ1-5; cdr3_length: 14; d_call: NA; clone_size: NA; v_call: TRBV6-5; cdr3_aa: CASSYLGLGQPQHF; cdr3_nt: TGTGCCAGCAGTTACTTGGGTCTGGGTCAGCCCCAGCATTTT
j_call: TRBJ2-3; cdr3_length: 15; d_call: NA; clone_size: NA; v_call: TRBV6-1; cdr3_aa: CASSELESRTDTQYF; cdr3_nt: TGTGCCAGCAGTGAATTAGAGTCTCGCACAGATACGCAGTATTTT
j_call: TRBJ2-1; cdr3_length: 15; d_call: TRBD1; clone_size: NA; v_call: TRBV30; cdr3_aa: CAWKLGTGPYNEQFF; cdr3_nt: TGTGCCTGGAAGTTGGGGACAGGGCCCTACAATGAGCAGTTCTTC
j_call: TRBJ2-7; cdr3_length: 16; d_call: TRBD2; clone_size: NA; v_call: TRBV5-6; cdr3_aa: CASSLMASGLVYEQYF; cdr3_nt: TGTGCCAGCAGCTTGATGGCTAGCGGGCTCGTCTACGAGCAGTACTTC
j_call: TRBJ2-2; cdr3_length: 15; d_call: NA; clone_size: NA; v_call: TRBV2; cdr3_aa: CASSEFGVHTGELFF; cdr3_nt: TGTGCCAGCAGTGAATTTGGGGTCCACACCGGGGAGCTGTTTTTT
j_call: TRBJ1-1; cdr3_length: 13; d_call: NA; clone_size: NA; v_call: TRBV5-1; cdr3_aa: CASSYSGGTEAFF; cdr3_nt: TGCGCCAGCAGCTATTCAGGAGGCACTGAAGCTTTCTTT
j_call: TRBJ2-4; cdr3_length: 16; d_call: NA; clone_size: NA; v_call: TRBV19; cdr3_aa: CASSQRPIIAKNIQYF; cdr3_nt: TGTGCCAGTAGCCAGCGACCTATAATAGCCAAAAACATTCAGTACTTC
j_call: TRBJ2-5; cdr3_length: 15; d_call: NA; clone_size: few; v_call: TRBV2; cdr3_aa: CASSRRQDPKETQYF; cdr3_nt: TGTGCCAGCAGTAGAAGACAGGACCCCAAAGAGACCCAGTACTTC
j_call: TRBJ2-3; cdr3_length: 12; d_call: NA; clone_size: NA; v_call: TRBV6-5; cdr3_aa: CASRAHTDTQYF; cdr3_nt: TGTGCCAGCAGAGCCCACACAGATACGCAGTATTTT
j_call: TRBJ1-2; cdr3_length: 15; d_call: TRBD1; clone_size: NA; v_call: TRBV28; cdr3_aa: CASSAMRAGGTGYTF; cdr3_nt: TGTGCCAGCAGTGCTATGAGGGCAGGGGGTACGGGCTACACCTTC
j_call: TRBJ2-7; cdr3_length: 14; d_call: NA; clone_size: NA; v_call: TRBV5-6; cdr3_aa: CASSLLGSSYEQYF; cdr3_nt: TGTGCCAGCAGCTTGTTGGGTTCCTCCTACGAGCAGTACTTC
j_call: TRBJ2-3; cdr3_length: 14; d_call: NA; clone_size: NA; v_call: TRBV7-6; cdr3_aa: CASSSGLSTDTQYF; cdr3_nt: TGTGCCAGCAGTTCGGGCCTTAGCACAGATACGCAGTATTTT
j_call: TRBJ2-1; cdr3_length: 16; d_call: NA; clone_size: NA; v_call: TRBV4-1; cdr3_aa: CASSPQEGHYRGEQFF; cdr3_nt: TGCGCCAGCAGCCCGCAGGAGGGGCATTACCGGGGTGAGCAGTTCTTC
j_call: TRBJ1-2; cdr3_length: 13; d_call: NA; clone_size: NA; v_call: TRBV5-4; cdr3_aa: CASRVVGPGAPTF; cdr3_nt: NA
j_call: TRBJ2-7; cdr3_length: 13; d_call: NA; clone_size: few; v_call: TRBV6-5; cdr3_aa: CASSYSLLGEQYF; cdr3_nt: TGTGCCAGCAGTTACTCCCTACTCGGGGAGCAGTACTTC
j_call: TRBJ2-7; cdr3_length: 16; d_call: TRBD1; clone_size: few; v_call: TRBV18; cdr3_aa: CASSPQPGTGGNEQYF; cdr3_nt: TGTGCCAGCTCACCCCAACCCGGGACAGGGGGCAACGAGCAGTACTTC
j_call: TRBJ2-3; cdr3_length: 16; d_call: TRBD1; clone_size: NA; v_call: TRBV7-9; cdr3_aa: CASSPRQGRSSDTQYF; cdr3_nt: TGTGCCAGCAGCCCGAGACAGGGAAGGTCGTCAGATACGCAGTATTTT
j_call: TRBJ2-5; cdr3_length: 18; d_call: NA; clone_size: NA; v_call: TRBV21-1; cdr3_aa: CASSEGGAARGSGETQYF; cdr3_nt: TGTGCCAGCAGCGAAGGAGGGGCGGCCAGGGGATCGGGGGAGACCCAGTACTTC
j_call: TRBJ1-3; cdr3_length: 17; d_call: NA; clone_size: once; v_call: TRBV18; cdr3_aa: CASSPNLPQGSGNTIYF; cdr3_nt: TGTGCCAGCTCACCGAACCTTCCCCAGGGCTCTGGAAACACCATATATTTT
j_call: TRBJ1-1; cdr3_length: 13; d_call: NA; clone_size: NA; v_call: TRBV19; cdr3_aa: CASRAPATGEAFF; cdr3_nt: TGTGCCAGCCGCGCTCCTGCTACGGGTGAAGCTTTCTTT
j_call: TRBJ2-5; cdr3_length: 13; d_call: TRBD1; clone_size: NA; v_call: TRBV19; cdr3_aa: CATRDRGGKTQYF; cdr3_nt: TGTGCCACCCGGGACAGGGGTGGAAAGACCCAGTACTTC
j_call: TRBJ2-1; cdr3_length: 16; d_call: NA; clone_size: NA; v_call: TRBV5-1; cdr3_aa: CASSSVVGGKYNEQFF; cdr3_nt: TGCGCCAGCAGCTCGGTCGTTGGGGGCAAATACAATGAGCAGTTCTTC
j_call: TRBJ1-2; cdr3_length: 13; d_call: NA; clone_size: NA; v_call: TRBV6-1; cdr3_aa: CASSEDSGSGYTF; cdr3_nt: TGTGCCAGCAGTGAAGATTCGGGATCTGGCTACACCTTC
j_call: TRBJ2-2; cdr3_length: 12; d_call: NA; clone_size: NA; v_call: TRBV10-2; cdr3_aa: CASSYFGTELFF; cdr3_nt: TGCGCCAGCAGTTACTTTGGAACTGAGCTGTTTTTT
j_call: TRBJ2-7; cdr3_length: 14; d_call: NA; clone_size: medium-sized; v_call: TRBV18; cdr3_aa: CASSPPEESYEQYF; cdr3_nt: TGTGCCAGCTCACCACCGGAGGAATCCTACGAGCAGTACTTC
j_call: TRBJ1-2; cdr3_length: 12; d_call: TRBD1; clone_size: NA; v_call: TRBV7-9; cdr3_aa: CATTQGAGGYTF; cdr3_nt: TGTGCCACCACTCAGGGGGCTGGTGGCTACACCTTC
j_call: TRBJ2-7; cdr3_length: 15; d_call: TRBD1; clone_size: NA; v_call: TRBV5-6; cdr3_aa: CASSLRWDRAYEQYF; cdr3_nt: TGTGCCAGCAGCTTGAGATGGGACAGGGCCTACGAGCAGTACTTC
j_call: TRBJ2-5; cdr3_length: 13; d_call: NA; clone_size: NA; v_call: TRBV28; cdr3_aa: CATRLARRETQYF; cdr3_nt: TGTGCCACCCGGTTAGCGCGGAGAGAGACCCAGTACTTC
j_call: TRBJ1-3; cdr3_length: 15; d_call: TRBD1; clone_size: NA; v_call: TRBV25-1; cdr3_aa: CASSEYGTAGNTIYF; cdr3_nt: TGTGCCAGCAGTGAATATGGGACAGCTGGAAACACCATATATTTT